This TCR beta chain was profiled in a study of T cell repertoires in cytomegalovirus infection. Study background: Used in the study were CMV epitopes, some recently identified and HLA-C-restricted, others well-studied and HLA-B-restricted.

On this clonotype: The antigen remains unidentified.

CDR1 is SGDLS, CDR2 YYNGEE, per germline. Between the trimmed V and J ends, which lost 3 bases and 1 base, there was a span of 15 bases. The CDR3 length is 16 residues. TCRdb used MiXCR to reprocess the reads, holding one entry per CDR3 protein. The repertoire holds about 900,000 distinct CDR3 sequences, with roughly 30% as singletons. Findings and limits, study-wide: In two of eight donors, the top clonotype was HLA-C-restricted CMV-specific. Cumulative frequency (of public TCR beta family members) identified carriers of CMV plus the relevant HLA.

The sample in question was cultured CD8+ T cells from PBMCs, obtained from culture after CMV antigen stimulation. V usage is TRBV9 and J usage is TRBJ2-3; the D gene could be TRBD1 or TRBD2 (6 bases each). The sequence derives from a human donor in good health (CMV status not recorded). Some clones in this sample may be carry-over from other donors' samples. In DNA, the CDR3 is TGTGCCAGCAGCGCATATCCCGGGGGCCGCACAGATACGCAGTATTTT. Protein product: CASSAYPGGRTDTQYF.